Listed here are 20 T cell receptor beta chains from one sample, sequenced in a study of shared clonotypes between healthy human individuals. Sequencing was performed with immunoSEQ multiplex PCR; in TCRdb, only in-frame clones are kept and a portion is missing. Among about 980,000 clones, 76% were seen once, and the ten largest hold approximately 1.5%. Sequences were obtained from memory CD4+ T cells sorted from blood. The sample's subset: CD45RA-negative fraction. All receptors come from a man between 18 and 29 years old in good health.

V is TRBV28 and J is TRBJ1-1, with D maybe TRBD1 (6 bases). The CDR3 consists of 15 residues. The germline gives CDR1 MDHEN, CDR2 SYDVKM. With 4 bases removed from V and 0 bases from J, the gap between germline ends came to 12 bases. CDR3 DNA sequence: TGTGCCAGCAGTTGGGACATGCTGGTGAACACTGAAGCTTTCTTT. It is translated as CASSWDMLVNTEAFF.

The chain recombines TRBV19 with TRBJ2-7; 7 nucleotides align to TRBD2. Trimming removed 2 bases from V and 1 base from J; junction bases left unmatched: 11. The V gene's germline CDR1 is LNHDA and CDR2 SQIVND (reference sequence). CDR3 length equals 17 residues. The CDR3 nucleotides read TGTGCCAGTAGTATACGACTAGCATTGGCACTATCCTACGAGCAGTACTTC. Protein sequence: CASSIRLALALSYEQYF.

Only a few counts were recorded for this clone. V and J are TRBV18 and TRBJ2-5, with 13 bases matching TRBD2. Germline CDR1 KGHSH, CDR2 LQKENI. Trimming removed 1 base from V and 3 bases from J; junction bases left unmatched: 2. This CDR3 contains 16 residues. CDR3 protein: CASSPQGLAGEETQYF. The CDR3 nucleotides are TGTGCCAGCTCACCACAAGGACTAGCGGGAGAAGAGACCCAGTACTTC.

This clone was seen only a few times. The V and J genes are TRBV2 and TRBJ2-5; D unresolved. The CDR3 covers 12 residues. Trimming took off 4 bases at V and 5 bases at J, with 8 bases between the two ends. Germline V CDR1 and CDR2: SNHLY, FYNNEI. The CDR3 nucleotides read TGTGCCAGCAGTGTGACAACGGAGACCCAGTACTTC. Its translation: CASSVTTETQYF.

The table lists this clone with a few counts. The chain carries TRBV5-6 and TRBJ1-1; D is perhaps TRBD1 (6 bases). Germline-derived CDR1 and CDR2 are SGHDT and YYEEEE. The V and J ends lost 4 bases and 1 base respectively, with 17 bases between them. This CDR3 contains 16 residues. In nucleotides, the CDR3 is TGTGCCAGCAGCCCTCCAGGGGCAGCCTGGAACACTGAAGCTTTCTTT. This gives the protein CASSPPGAAWNTEAFF.

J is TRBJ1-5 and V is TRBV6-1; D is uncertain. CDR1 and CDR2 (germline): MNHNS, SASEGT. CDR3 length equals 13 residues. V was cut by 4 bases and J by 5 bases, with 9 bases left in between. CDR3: CASSAGYDQPQHF. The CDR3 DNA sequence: TGTGCCAGCAGTGCTGGTTACGATCAGCCCCAGCATTTT.

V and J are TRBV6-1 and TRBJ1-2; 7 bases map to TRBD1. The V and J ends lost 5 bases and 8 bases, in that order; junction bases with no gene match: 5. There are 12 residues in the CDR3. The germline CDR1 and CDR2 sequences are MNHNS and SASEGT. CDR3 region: CASSPTGVGYTF. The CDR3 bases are TGTGCCAGCAGTCCCACAGGGGTGGGCTACACCTTC.

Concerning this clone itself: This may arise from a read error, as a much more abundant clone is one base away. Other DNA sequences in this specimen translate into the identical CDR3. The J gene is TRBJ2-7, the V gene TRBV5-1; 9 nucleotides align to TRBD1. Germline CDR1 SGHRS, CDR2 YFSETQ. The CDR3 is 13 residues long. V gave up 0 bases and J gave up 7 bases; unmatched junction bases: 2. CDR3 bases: TGCGCCAGCAGCTTGGACAGGGGGCGGGAGCAGTACTTC. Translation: CASSLDRGREQYF.

CDR3 protein: CAISDQGVNEKLFF. Written as DNA, the CDR3 is TGTGCCATCAGTGACCAGGGGGTTAATGAAAAACTGTTTTTT. The chain carries TRBV10-3 and TRBJ1-4; 7 nucleotides line up with TRBD1. CDR3 length: 14 amino acids. Germline CDR1 reads ENHRY; CDR2 reads SYGVKD. Losses at the gene ends were 3 bases for V and 4 bases for J; bases not matched to a gene: 2.

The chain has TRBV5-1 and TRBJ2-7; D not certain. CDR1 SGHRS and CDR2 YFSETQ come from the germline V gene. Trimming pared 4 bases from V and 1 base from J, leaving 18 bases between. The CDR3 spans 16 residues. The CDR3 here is CASSPHSGIGSYEQYF. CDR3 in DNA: TGCGCCAGCAGCCCTCATTCCGGCATTGGATCCTACGAGCAGTACTTC.

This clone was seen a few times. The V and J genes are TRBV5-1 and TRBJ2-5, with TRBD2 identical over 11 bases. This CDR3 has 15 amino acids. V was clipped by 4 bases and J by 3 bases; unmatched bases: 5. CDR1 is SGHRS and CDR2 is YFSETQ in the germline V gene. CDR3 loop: CASSLSTSGEETQYF. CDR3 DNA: TGCGCCAGCAGCCTGTCGACTAGCGGGGAAGAGACCCAGTACTTC. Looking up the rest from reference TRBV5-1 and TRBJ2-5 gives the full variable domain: KAGVTQTPRYLIKTRGQQVTLSCSPISGHRSVSWYQQTPGQGLQFLFEYFSETQRNKGNFPGRFSGRQFSNSRSEMNVSTLELGDSALYLCASSLSTSGEETQYFGPGTRLLVL.

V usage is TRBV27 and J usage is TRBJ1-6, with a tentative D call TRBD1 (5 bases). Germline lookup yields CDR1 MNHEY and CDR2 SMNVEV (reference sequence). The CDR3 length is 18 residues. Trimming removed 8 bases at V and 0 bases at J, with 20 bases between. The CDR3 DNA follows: TGTGCCAGCGGTGCCAGGGCACTGGGTTTCTCCTATAATTCACCCCTCCACTTT. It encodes CASGARALGFSYNSPLHF.

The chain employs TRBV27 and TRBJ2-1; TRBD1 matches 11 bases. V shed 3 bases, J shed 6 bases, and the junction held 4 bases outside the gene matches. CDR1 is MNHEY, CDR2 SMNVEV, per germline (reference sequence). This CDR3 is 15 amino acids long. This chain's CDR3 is CASSFGQGAFNEQFF. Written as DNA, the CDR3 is TGTGCCAGCAGTTTCGGACAGGGGGCTTTCAATGAGCAGTTCTTC.

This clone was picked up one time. The CDR3 DNA is TGCGCCAGCAGCCAAGCCAGGGGACTAGCGCTTGAGCAGTTCTTC. Residues: CASSQARGLALEQFF. The chain links TRBV4-3 to TRBJ2-1; TRBD2 agrees at 10 bases. Germline CDR1 and CDR2: LGHNA and YSLEER. The trim removed 1 base at V and 9 bases at J, leaving 6 bases unmatched. The CDR3 extends over 15 amino acids.

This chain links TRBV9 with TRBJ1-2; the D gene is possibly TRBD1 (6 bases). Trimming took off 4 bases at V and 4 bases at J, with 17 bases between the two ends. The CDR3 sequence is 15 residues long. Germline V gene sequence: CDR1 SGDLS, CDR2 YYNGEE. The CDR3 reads CASSKQGNLGYGYTF. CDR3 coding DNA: TGTGCCAGCAGCAAACAGGGTAATCTCGGCTATGGCTACACCTTC.

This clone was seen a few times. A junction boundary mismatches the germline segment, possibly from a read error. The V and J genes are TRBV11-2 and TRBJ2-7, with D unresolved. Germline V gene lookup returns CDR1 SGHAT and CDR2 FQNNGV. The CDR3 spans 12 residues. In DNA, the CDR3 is TGTGCCAGCAGCTTAGGGACGGGCCCTGGTTTCTTC. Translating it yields CASSLGTGPGFF.

CDR3 sequence: CSVEDPYRPEAFF. In nucleotides, the CDR3 is TGCAGCGTTGAAGATCCCTACCGGCCTGAAGCTTTCTTT. The rearrangement links TRBV29-1 to TRBJ1-1; D is uncertain. V gave up 0 bases and J gave up 6 bases, with 11 bases separating them. Looked up from germline, CDR1 is SQVTM and CDR2 is ANQGSEA. The CDR3 runs 13 residues.

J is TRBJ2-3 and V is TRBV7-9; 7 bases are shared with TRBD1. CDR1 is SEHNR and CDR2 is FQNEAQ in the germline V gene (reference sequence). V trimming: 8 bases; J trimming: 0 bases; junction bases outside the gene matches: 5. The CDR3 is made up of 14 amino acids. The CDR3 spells CASRRDSSTDTQYF. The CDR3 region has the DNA TGTGCCAGCCGCCGGGACAGTAGCACAGATACGCAGTATTTT.

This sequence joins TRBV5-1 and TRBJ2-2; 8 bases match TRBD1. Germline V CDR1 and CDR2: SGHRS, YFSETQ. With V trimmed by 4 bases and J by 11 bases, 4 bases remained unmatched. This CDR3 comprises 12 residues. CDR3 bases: TGCGCCAGCAGCCAAGGACAGGGTGAGCTGTTTTTT. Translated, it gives CASSQGQGELFF.

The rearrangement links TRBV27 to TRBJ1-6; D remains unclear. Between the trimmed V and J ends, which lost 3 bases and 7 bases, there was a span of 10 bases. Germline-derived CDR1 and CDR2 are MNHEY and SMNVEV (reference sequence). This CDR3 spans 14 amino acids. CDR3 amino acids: CASSFLRENSPLHF. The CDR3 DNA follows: TGTGCCAGCAGTTTTTTACGGGAAAATTCACCCCTCCACTTT.